This TCR beta chain was captured by sequencing in a study of tumor-infiltrating lymphocytes in localized non-small cell lung cancer. Overall study results and limits: Tumors had more T cell infiltration than uninvolved lung, per TCRbeta sequencing and CD3 counts. T-cell fraction did not differ between immunotypes IM1 and IM2.

TCRdb's table, derived via immunoSEQ multiplex PCR, lists solely in-frame clones and lacks some. There are about 10,000 clones in the sample; roughly 85% occur only once, and roughly 8% lies in the top ten. Points on this clone: The target antigen is unknown.

CDR3 size: 12 residues. V was pared by 7 bases and J by 8 bases, with 12 bases between. The V gene's germline CDR1 is ENHRY and CDR2 SYGVKD. This sequence was found in a human donor with non-small cell lung cancer. Specimen: uninvolved lung tissue not adjacent to the tumor. The chain couples TRBV10-3 to TRBJ2-1; tentative D call: TRBD2 (5 bases). The CDR3 loop is CAIKDSKDEQFF. In DNA form, the CDR3 reads TGTGCCATCAAGGACTCGAAGGATGAGCAGTTCTTC.